This T cell receptor beta chain emerged from a study of brain T cells in children with intractable seizures. Assay: immunoSEQ multiplex PCR; the TCRdb copy retains only in-frame clones and omits some. The repertoire includes about 64,000 clones, about 96% of them detected once, and approximately 0.37% sits in the top ten. Only cases whose brain tissue showed the highest T cell transcript signatures were sequenced. Study outcomes and limitations: Viral specificity was inferred only from CDR3 similarity; HCMV serostatus was unknown. Pre-surgery blood may have been undersampled, hiding some clones.

Of note for this clone: Its antigen is not known.

Germline loops: CDR1 LGHNT, CDR2 FRNRAP. The CDR3 runs 22 residues. With 2 bases clipped from V and 3 bases from J, the junction kept 24 bases outside the gene matches. This TCR derives from a boy younger than two with focal cortical dysplasia and intractable seizures. The sequencing here drew on peripheral blood, taken at surgery. V usage is TRBV12-5 and J usage is TRBJ1-2, with 10 bases identical to TRBD1. The DNA for the CDR3 is TGTGCTAGTGGTTTGACTACTAAATATACCGGGACAGGGGTGGAAAAAGACTATGGCTACACCTTC. Translation gives CASGLTTKYTGTGVEKDYGYTF.